This passage covers 20 T cell receptor beta chains from one sample sequenced in a study of blood T cell repertoires in COVID-19. Assay used: immunoSEQ multiplex PCR; TCRdb lists only in-frame clones, some missing. The table has about 250,000 clones, approximately 83% seen once; the top ten hold approximately 4%. The sequenced sample was PBMCs or T cells enriched from blood (not recorded which). These TCRs come from a young woman who had recovered from COVID-19.

V is TRBV25-1 and J is TRBJ1-1; D is possibly TRBD1 (5 bases). Germline values: CDR1 MGHDK, CDR2 SYGVNS. V gave up 6 bases and J gave up 0 bases, with 14 bases separating them. This CDR3 spans 15 amino acids. The CDR3 coding sequence is TGTGCCAGCAGCGGATCGACAGTTATGAACACTGAAGCTTTCTTT. Protein sequence: CASSGSTVMNTEAFF.

In this sample, this clone turned up a few times. This rearrangement joins TRBV24-1 to TRBJ1-3, with 7 bases aligning to TRBD1. The V and J ends lost 6 bases and 2 bases, in that order; junction bases with no gene match: 9. The CDR3 has 16 amino acids. Germline CDR1 is KGHDR and CDR2 is SFDVKD. CDR3 nucleotides: TGTGCCACCAGTCTCAGACAGGGTTCCGCTGGAAACACCATATATTTT. Its protein product is CATSLRQGSAGNTIYF.

This chain joins TRBV9 and TRBJ2-1, with D perhaps TRBD2 (6 bases). This CDR3 is 15 amino acids long. Germline V gene lookup returns CDR1 SGDLS and CDR2 YYNGEE. The V and J ends lost 2 bases and 10 bases respectively, with 19 bases between them. CDR3: CASSVGGRVGDEQFF. CDR3 nucleotides: TGTGCCAGCAGCGTGGGAGGTCGGGTGGGAGACGAGCAGTTCTTC.

The V call is TRBV20-1, the J call TRBJ2-1; TRBD2 matches at 11 bases. The J segment lost 12 bases and the V segment lost 4 bases, leaving 11 bases of the junction unmatched. Germline lookup yields CDR1 DFQATT and CDR2 SNEGSKA (reference sequence). This CDR3 is 14 amino acids long. The CDR3 loop is CSATEGLAVLGQFF. The DNA of the CDR3 is TGCAGTGCTACTGAGGGACTAGCGGTTTTGGGGCAGTTCTTC.

V and J are TRBV4-2 and TRBJ2-3; 9 positions agree with TRBD2. Germline trimming cut 4 bases from V and 4 bases from J; bases unmatched to any gene: 9. From germline, CDR1 is LGHNA and CDR2 YNFKEQ. The CDR3 sequence is 16 residues long. Written as DNA, the CDR3 is TGTGCCAGCAGCCCCCTCGCGGGGGGGCCTTCAGATACGCAGTATTTT. Protein sequence: CASSPLAGGPSDTQYF.

The rearrangement joins TRBV27 to TRBJ1-1; D not certain. The germline V gene has CDR1 MNHEY and CDR2 SMNVEV (reference sequence). V was cut by 2 bases and J by 1 base, with 11 bases left in between. The length of the CDR3 is 15 residues. Written as DNA, the CDR3 is TGTGCCAGCAGTTTAGACCTCCCGGGGAACACTGAAGCTTTCTTT. It codes for CASSLDLPGNTEAFF.

This clone was observed once. The chain has TRBV28 and TRBJ2-5, with a tentative D call TRBD2 (6 bases). The CDR3 is 16 residues long. Germline-derived CDR1 and CDR2 are MDHEN and SYDVKM. V lost 2 bases, J lost 5 bases, and 18 bases lay in between. CDR3 in DNA: TGTGCCAGCAGTTTAAGTATCCGCGCGGGATGGGAGACCCAGTACTTC. Amino acids: CASSLSIRAGWETQYF.

This clone has just one count. The chain carries TRBV15 and TRBJ1-5; TRBD1 aligns across 7 bases. V trimming: 0 bases; J trimming: 1 base; junction bases outside the gene matches: 3. Germline values: CDR1 LNHNV, CDR2 YYDKDF (reference sequence). The CDR3 spans 16 residues. CDR3 sequence reads: CATSRDKGASNQPQHF. The DNA for the CDR3 is TGTGCCACCAGCAGAGATAAGGGGGCAAGCAATCAGCCCCAGCATTTT.

This clone has only a few counts. The chain links TRBV6-5 to TRBJ2-1; 9 positions agree with TRBD2. V gave up 2 bases and J gave up 7 bases; unmatched junction bases: 9. This CDR3 spans 16 amino acids. The germline gives CDR1 MNHEY, CDR2 SVGAGI. The CDR3 reads CASSYGSSGRRNEQFF. As DNA, the CDR3 is TGTGCCAGCAGTTACGGGAGCAGCGGGAGGCGTAATGAGCAGTTCTTC.

CDR3 region: CASSDPNWNTEAFF. The CDR3 DNA reads as TGTGCCAGCAGTGATCCAAACTGGAACACTGAAGCTTTCTTT. The chain joins TRBV2 to TRBJ1-1; D ambiguous. With 3 bases removed from V and 1 base from J, the gap between germline ends came to 9 bases. CDR3 length equals 14 residues. Germline V gene data show CDR1 as SNHLY and CDR2 as FYNNEI.

The genes are TRBV20-1 and TRBJ1-1; D gene ambiguous. V was cut by 3 bases and J by 1 base, with 6 bases left in between. Germline CDR1 reads DFQATT; CDR2 reads SNEGSKA (reference sequence). The CDR3 runs to 12 residues. The CDR3 DNA sequence: TGCAGTGCTAGTACTGGGAACACTGAAGCTTTCTTT. Translation gives CSASTGNTEAFF.

The table lists this clone with a count of one. V is TRBV28 and J is TRBJ2-6; no firm D call. The V end was cut by 4 bases, the J end by 2 bases, with 12 bases between. Per germline, CDR1 MDHEN and CDR2 SYDVKM. The CDR3 length is 16 residues. The CDR3 bases are TGTGCCAGCAGTTCGACCCTTGGGCCTGGGGCCAACGTCCTGACTTTC. It codes for CASSSTLGPGANVLTF.

The chain joins TRBV5-4 to TRBJ1-2; 8 bases map to TRBD1. This CDR3 comprises 13 residues. Germline CDR1 is SGHNT and CDR2 is YYREEE (reference sequence). The J segment lost 2 bases and the V segment lost 5 bases, leaving 2 bases of the junction unmatched. The CDR3 protein is CASSWDRNYGYTF. In DNA form, the CDR3 reads TGTGCCAGCAGTTGGGACAGGAACTATGGCTACACCTTC.

This clone came up once. V gene TRBV28 combines with J gene TRBJ1-2; 8 nucleotides agree with TRBD1. The trim removed 9 bases at V and 4 bases at J, leaving 4 bases unmatched. Per the germline V gene, CDR1 is MDHEN and CDR2 is SYDVKM. The CDR3 consists of 12 residues. The CDR3 region has the DNA TGTGCCAGTGACAGGGGTGCCTATGGCTACACCTTC. Residues: CASDRGAYGYTF.

The rearrangement uses TRBV7-9 and TRBJ1-1; a possible D gene is TRBD1 (6 bases). Germline V lookup: CDR1 SEHNR, CDR2 FQNEAQ (reference sequence). The CDR3 has 16 residues. V lost 2 bases and J lost 1, with 14 bases in between. CDR3 nucleotide sequence: TGTGCCAGCAGCTTACTTCCGGGGACACAGAACACTGAAGCTTTCTTT. This translates into CASSLLPGTQNTEAFF.

The chain links TRBV18 to TRBJ2-1; 15 nucleotides align to TRBD2. V lost 8 bases to trimming and J lost 2 bases; unmatched junction nucleotides: 7. Per the germline V gene, CDR1 is KGHSH and CDR2 is LQKENI. The CDR3 sequence is 17 residues long. The CDR3 loop reads CASKGLAGGLTYNEQFF. The CDR3 coding sequence is TGTGCCAGCAAGGGACTAGCGGGGGGTTTAACCTACAATGAGCAGTTCTTC.

The count of this clone is one. The genes are TRBV5-1 and TRBJ2-2; 8 positions match TRBD1. Germline CDR1 SGHRS, CDR2 YFSETQ. V shed 4 bases, J shed 5 bases, and the junction held 7 bases outside the gene matches. The CDR3 spans 15 residues. The CDR3, as DNA: TGCGCCAGCAGCACACCCCACAGGGGGACCGGGGAGCTGTTTTTT. Translated, it gives CASSTPHRGTGELFF.

This clone was seen just once. The chain combines TRBV4-1 with TRBJ2-4; D is undetermined. Germline V CDR1 and CDR2: MGHRA, YSYEKL. Trimming removed 1 base at V and 9 bases at J, with 10 bases between. The CDR3 runs to 13 residues. In DNA form, the CDR3 reads TGCGCCAGCAGCCAAGCCGAGGTAACCATTCAGTACTTC. Residues: CASSQAEVTIQYF.

The chain recombines TRBV5-6 with TRBJ2-3; 7 bases map to TRBD2. CDR3 length: 16 residues. Germline V lookup: CDR1 SGHDT, CDR2 YYEEEE. V trimming: 1 base; J trimming: 1 base; junction bases outside the gene matches: 6. The CDR3 sequence is CASSLTKGLRTDTQYF. The DNA for the CDR3 is TGTGCCAGCAGCTTGACGAAGGGACTACGCACAGATACGCAGTATTTT.

This clone was detected once. The chain recombines TRBV5-1 with TRBJ2-6, with 9 bases identical to TRBD1. Germline-derived CDR1 and CDR2 are SGHRS and YFSETQ. This CDR3 has 16 amino acids. V lost 4 bases, J lost 4 bases, and 6 bases stayed unmatched. The CDR3 loop is CASSTQGAAGANVLTF. The CDR3 DNA sequence: TGCGCCAGCAGCACACAGGGGGCAGCCGGGGCCAACGTCCTGACTTTC.